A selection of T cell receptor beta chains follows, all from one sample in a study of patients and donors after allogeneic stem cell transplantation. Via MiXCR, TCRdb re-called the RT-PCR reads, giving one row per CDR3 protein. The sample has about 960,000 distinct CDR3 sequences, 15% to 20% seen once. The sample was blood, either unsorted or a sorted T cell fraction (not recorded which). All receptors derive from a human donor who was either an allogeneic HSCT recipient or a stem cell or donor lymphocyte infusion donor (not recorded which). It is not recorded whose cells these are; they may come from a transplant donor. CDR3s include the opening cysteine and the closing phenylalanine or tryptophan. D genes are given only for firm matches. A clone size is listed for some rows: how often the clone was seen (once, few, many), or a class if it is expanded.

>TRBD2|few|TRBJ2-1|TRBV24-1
CATASGGDEQFF
TGTGCCACCGCATCCGGGGGGGACGAGCAGTTCTTC
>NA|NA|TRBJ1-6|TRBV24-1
CATSQGKTDSPLHF
TGTGCCACCAGCCAGGGGAAGACGGATTCACCCCTCCACTTT
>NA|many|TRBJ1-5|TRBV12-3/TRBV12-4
CASSLAVGNNQPQHF
TGTGCCAGCAGTTTGGCCGTAGGAAACAATCAGCCCCAGCATTTT
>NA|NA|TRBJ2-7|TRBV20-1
CSARARQGSYEQYF
TGCAGTGCTAGAGCTCGGCAGGGGAGCTACGAGCAGTACTTC
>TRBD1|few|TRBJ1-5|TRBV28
CASSLGQGIGQPQHF
TGTGCCAGCAGTTTGGGACAGGGAATCGGACAGCCCCAGCATTTT
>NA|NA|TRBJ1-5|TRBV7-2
CASSSRPATQHF
TGTGCCAGCAGCTCGCGACCGGCAACCCAGCATTTT
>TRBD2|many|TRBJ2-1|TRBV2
CASSDLAEYNEQFF
TGTGCCAGCAGTGACCTAGCGGAGTACAATGAGCAGTTCTTC
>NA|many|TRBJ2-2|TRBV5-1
CASSLLNSVGTGELFF
TGCGCCAGCAGCTTGTTGAACAGCGTTGGTACCGGGGAGCTGTTTTTT
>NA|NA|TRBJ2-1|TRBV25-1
CASSRSIHGEQFF
TGTGCCAGCAGTCGGTCTATTCACGGGGAGCAGTTCTTC
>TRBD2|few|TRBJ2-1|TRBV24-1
CATSETAGGGYNEQFF
TGTGCCACCAGTGAAACAGCGGGGGGGGGCTACAATGAGCAGTTCTTC
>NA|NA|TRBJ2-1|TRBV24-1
CATSDPSPAGNRNNEQFF
TGTGCCACCAGTGATCCGTCCCCGGCAGGGAATAGGAACAATGAGCAGTTCTTC
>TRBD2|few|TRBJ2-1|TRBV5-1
CASSALPGLARNEQFF
TGCGCCAGCAGCGCGTTACCGGGACTAGCGCGGAATGAGCAGTTCTTC
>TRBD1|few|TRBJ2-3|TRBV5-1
CASSPGQAPTDTQYF
TGCGCCAGCAGCCCTGGACAGGCCCCCACAGATACGCAGTATTTT
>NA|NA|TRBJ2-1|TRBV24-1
CATSDLAGPYNEQFF
TGTGCCACCAGTGATTTGGCAGGCCCCTACAATGAGCAGTTCTTC
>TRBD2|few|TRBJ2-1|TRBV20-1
CSAPRTSGVYEQFF
TGCAGTGCCCCCAGGACTAGCGGGGTCTATGAGCAGTTCTTC
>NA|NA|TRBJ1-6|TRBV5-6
CASSGGAGSSYNSPLHF
TGTGCCAGCAGCGGGGGGGCAGGAAGCTCCTATAATTCACCCCTCCACTTT
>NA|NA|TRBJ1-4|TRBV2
CASRDPGHINEKLFF
TGTGCCAGCAGAGATCCGGGACACATTAATGAAAAACTGTTTTTT
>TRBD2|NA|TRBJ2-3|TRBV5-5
CASAFGGGLETQYF
TGTGCCAGCGCCTTCGGGGGGGGCTTGGAAACGCAGTATTTT
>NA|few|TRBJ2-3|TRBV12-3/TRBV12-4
CASTPPQSSTDTQYF
TGTGCCAGCACCCCACCCCAATCTAGCACAGATACGCAGTATTTT
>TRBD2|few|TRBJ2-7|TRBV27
CASSLRSGRVEQYF
TGTGCCAGCAGTTTAAGAAGCGGGAGGGTTGAGCAGTACTTC
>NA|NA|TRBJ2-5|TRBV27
CASSLHGGPQTQYF
TGTGCCAGCAGTTTACATGGGGGGCCACAGACCCAGTACTTC
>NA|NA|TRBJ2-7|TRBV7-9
CASSLVQARGGYF
TGTGCCAGCAGCTTAGTGCAGGCCCGAGGCGGATACTTC
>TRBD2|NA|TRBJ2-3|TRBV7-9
CASSPAGLAGDTQYF
TGTGCCAGCAGCCCGGCGGGACTAGCCGGAGATACGCAGTATTTT
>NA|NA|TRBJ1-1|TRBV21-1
CASSKAPPGEAVNTEAFF
TGTGCCAGCAGCAAAGCGCCCCCGGGGGAGGCTGTGAACACTGAAGCTTTCTTT
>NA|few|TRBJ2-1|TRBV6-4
CASSDGGAFGNEQFF
TGTGCCAGCAGTGACGGCGGGGCGTTTGGCAATGAGCAGTTCTTC
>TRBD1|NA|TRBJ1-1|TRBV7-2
CASSLMRLEGGAEAFF
TGTGCCAGCAGCTTAATGCGTCTAGAAGGGGGCGCTGAAGCTTTCTTT
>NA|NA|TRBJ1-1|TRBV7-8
CASSSLRGRDTEAFF
TGTGCCAGCAGCTCCCTCAGGGGTAGGGACACTGAAGCTTTCTTT